The source of this TCR beta chain is a study of blood T cell repertoires in COVID-19. The Seattle site enrolled patients during active infection and followed them longitudinally. Here immunoSEQ multiplex PCR was the method, and the copy in TCRdb shows in-frame clones only, minus some. The sample holds around 40,000 clones, around 87% seen once. Trimming took 10 bases from V and 4 from J, leaving 19 bases between them. Germline V gene lookup returns CDR1 MDHEN and CDR2 SYDVKM. The CDR3 sequence is 14 residues long. The source is a man aged 35 to 55 with COVID-19, enrolled during active disease. V is TRBV28 and J is TRBJ2-5, with D perhaps TRBD1 (6 bases). Material: peripheral blood. The CDR3 nucleotides read TGTGCCACCTCGGACGCAGGGGAAGGAGAGACCCAGTACTTC. Translated, it gives CATSDAGEGETQYF.